This T cell receptor beta chain was identified in a study of CD8 T cells in ankylosing spondylitis. Construction of TCR beta libraries was performed using quantitative 5'-RACE with molecular barcodes. TCRdb re-analysed the 5' RACE reads in MiXCR, keeping a single row per CDR3 protein. This table holds roughly 230,000 distinct CDR3 sequences, approximately 8% found once. CDR3 length: 16 residues. The ends lost 3 bases at V and 6 bases at J; junction bases unmatched: 10. The V gene's germline CDR1 is ENHRY and CDR2 SYGVKD. This clonotype was recorded at least ten times. What was sequenced was blood, either unsorted or a sorted T cell fraction (not recorded which). V usage is TRBV10-3 and J usage is TRBJ2-3, with 9 bases fitting TRBD2. The TCR sequence derives from a female donor with ankylosing spondylitis or in good health (not recorded which). In nucleotides, the CDR3 is TGTGCCATCAGTGACCTAGCGGGAAAGATGCACGATACGCAGTATTTT. Translating it yields CAISDLAGKMHDTQYF.